These 29 T cell receptor beta chains were all obtained from the same sample, sequenced in a study of T cell repertoires in cytomegalovirus infection. TCRdb reanalysed the reads using MiXCR and keeps one entry per CDR3 protein. The sample lists fewer than 200,000 distinct CDR3 sequences, approximately 15% occurring once. Sequences were obtained from PBMCs. The source of these receptors is a human donor in good health (CMV status not recorded). Some clones in this sample may be carry-over from other donors' samples.

This clonotype was observed many times. The chain is built from TRBV12-3 or TRBV12-4 and TRBJ1-2; TRBD1 is a possible D gene (5 bases). V was clipped by 6 bases and J by 13 bases, with 18 bases between them. This CDR3 region has 12 residues. The CDR3 sequence is CASRTYGGVGTF. The CDR3 nucleotides are TGTGCCAGCAGAACCTACGGGGGGGTCGGCACCTTC.

J is TRBJ2-1 and V is TRBV10-3; D may be TRBD1 or TRBD2 (5 bases each). CDR1 and CDR2 (germline): ENHRY, SYGVKD. Trimming stripped 6 bases from V and 4 bases from J, with 10 bases between. The CDR3 is 13 residues long. The DNA of the CDR3 is TGTGCCATCAGGGGGGACGGTTACAATGAGCAGTTCTTC. Translation: CAIRGDGYNEQFF.

Many counts were recorded for this clonotype. This chain links TRBV19 with TRBJ2-5; 12 positions agree with TRBD2. In germline, CDR1 is LNHDA, CDR2 SQIVND (reference sequence). This CDR3 is built from 16 residues. Germline trimming cut 9 bases from V and 5 bases from J; bases unmatched to any gene: 13. CDR3 nucleotide sequence: TGTGCCAGCCGAGGATGGGGACTAGCGGGCTGGGAGACCCAGTACTTC. The encoded protein is CASRGWGLAGWETQYF.

This clonotype has more than one count but fewer than ten. V gene TRBV4-1 combines with J gene TRBJ1-5; D not certain. V was clipped by 0 bases and J by 4 bases, with 10 bases between them. The length of the CDR3 is 15 residues. The germline V gene has CDR1 MGHRA and CDR2 YSYEKL. CDR3 loop: CASSQDGQLNQPQHF. The CDR3 region has the DNA TGCGCCAGCAGCCAAGACGGCCAGCTAAATCAGCCCCAGCATTTT.

The table lists this clonotype with a few counts. The chain couples TRBV15 to TRBJ1-2, with no clear D. In germline, CDR1 is LNHNV, CDR2 YYDKDF (reference sequence). The CDR3 contains 15 residues. Trimming took 0 bases from V and 8 from J, leaving 16 bases between them. The CDR3 reads CATSREVSTGKGYTF. CDR3 bases: TGTGCCACCAGCAGAGAGGTCTCGACTGGGAAAGGCTACACCTTC.

This clonotype came up many times. The V call is TRBV7-3, the J call TRBJ2-3; maybe TRBD1 (6 bases). Trimming left V 3 bases short and J 2 bases short, with 9 bases between. CDR3 size: 14 residues. Germline V gives CDR1 SGHTA, CDR2 FQGTGA. The CDR3 region has the DNA TGTGCCAGCAGCTTTACAGGGTCCACAGATACGCAGTATTTT. It codes for CASSFTGSTDTQYF.

For this clonotype: A much larger clone differs from this one at a single base, so this may be a read error. The chain carries TRBV4-1 and TRBJ1-5; 9 bases match TRBD1. Germline V gene lookup returns CDR1 MGHRA and CDR2 YSYEKL. The CDR3 is made up of 15 amino acids. CDR3 in amino acids: CASSQGGQGHQSQHF. DNA of the CDR3: TGTGCCAGCAGCCAAGGGGGACAGGGTCATCAGTCCCAGCATTTT.

There are a few counts of this clonotype. The chain uses TRBV5-4 and TRBJ2-3, with 9 bases matching TRBD2. V shed 2 bases and J 5 bases; nucleotides not matched to a gene: 9. CDR3 length: 16 amino acids. Germline loops: CDR1 SGHNT, CDR2 YYREEE (reference sequence). CDR3 sequence (DNA): TGTGCCAGCAGCTTTCGAACTAGCGGGCGGGGAGATACGCAGTATTTT. Amino acids: CASSFRTSGRGDTQYF. The whole variable domain, remainder taken from reference TRBV5-4 and TRBJ2-3, is ETGVTQSPTHLIKTRGQQVTLRCSSQSGHNTVSWYQQALGQGPQFIFQYYREEENGRGNFPPRFSGLQFPNYSSELNVNALELDDSALYLCASSFRTSGRGDTQYFGPGTRLTVL.

This clonotype was detected a few times. The chain uses TRBV20-1 and TRBJ2-2, with D unresolved. Between the trimmed V and J ends, which lost 0 bases and 3 bases, there was a span of 8 bases. This CDR3 contains 14 residues. Germline V CDR1 and CDR2: DFQATT, SNEGSKA (reference sequence). The CDR3 region is CSAREGQYTGELFF. In nucleotides, the CDR3 is TGCAGTGCTAGAGAAGGGCAGTACACCGGGGAGCTGTTTTTT.

The sample holds a few counts of this clonotype. This chain joins TRBV24-1 and TRBJ2-2; 9 nucleotides align to TRBD2. Per the germline V gene, CDR1 is KGHDR and CDR2 is SFDVKD. CDR3 size: 16 residues. The V segment lost 6 bases and the J segment 4 bases; nucleotides outside the gene matches: 8. Written as DNA, the CDR3 is TGTGCCACCAGTCGGGACAATAGCGGGAGCACCGGGGAGCTGTTTTTT. Its translation: CATSRDNSGSTGELFF.

This clonotype has ten or more counts. The gene calls are TRBV7-2 and TRBJ2-1; tentatively, D is TRBD1 (6 bases). Deletions cut 1 base from V and 2 bases from J, with 6 bases between. Germline values: CDR1 SGHTA, CDR2 FQGNSA. This CDR3 contains 14 residues. The CDR3 protein is CASSLGTAYNEQFF. CDR3 DNA: TGTGCCAGCAGCTTAGGGACAGCCTACAATGAGCAGTTCTTC.

The sample holds many counts of this clonotype. The chain uses TRBV11-2 and TRBJ2-1; 7 nucleotides agree with TRBD2. The length of the CDR3 is 13 residues. The germline gives CDR1 SGHAT, CDR2 FQNNGV. V lost 0 bases to trimming and J lost 10 bases; unmatched junction nucleotides: 3. The CDR3 region has the DNA TGTGCCAGCAGCTTAGAAGTGGGGGGGGAGCAGTTCTTC. Its translation is CASSLEVGGEQFF.

This clonotype has at least ten counts. V gene TRBV28 combines with J gene TRBJ2-7, with D possibly matching TRBD2 (7 bases). This CDR3 contains 14 residues. From germline, CDR1 is MDHEN and CDR2 SYDVKM. Trimming removed 7 bases from V and 0 bases from J, with 13 bases in between. CDR3 sequence reads: CASKGGTFSYEQYF. CDR3 in DNA: TGTGCCAGCAAGGGGGGGACTTTCTCCTACGAGCAGTACTTC.

This clonotype was counted many times. The rearrangement uses TRBV7-2 and TRBJ1-2; D unresolved. Germline CDR1 and CDR2: SGHTA and FQGNSA. Trimming removed 5 bases from V and 0 bases from J, with 7 bases in between. This CDR3 is 13 amino acids long. In DNA form, the CDR3 reads TGTGCCAGCAGCCCTCCTGCTAACTATGGCTACACCTTC. Amino acid sequence: CASSPPANYGYTF.

The chain joins TRBV19 to TRBJ2-7; weak D call: TRBD1 (6 bases). CDR1 LNHDA and CDR2 SQIVND come from the germline V gene (reference sequence). Between the trimmed V and J ends, which lost 0 bases and 2 bases, there was a span of 11 bases. The CDR3 has 15 amino acids. The CDR3 DNA follows: TGTGCCAGTAGTATAGAAGGGGGAGCGACCTACGAGCAGTACTTC. This translates into CASSIEGGATYEQYF.

This clonotype was seen once. V gene TRBV5-6 combines with J gene TRBJ2-7; D may be TRBD1 or TRBD2 (5 bases each). Germline V gene lookup returns CDR1 SGHDT and CDR2 YYEEEE. The CDR3 contains 15 residues. V lost 4 bases and J 3 bases, leaving 17 bases between the germline ends. The CDR3 coding sequence is TGTGCCAGCAGCCAAAGTTGGGGACCTATCTACGAGCAGTACTTC. As protein: CASSQSWGPIYEQYF.

In its sample, this clonotype was seen a few times. V and J are TRBV4-2 and TRBJ1-1; 7 bases are shared with TRBD1. Trimming removed 4 bases from V and 3 bases from J; junction bases left unmatched: 8. Germline V gene lookup returns CDR1 LGHNA and CDR2 YNFKEQ. The CDR3 contains 15 residues. Here the CDR3 DNA reads TGTGCCAGCAGCCTTTTTGCCGGGACAGACACTGAAGCTTTCTTT. Encoded protein: CASSLFAGTDTEAFF.

This clonotype occurred many times. The chain is built from TRBV6-5 and TRBJ2-3; the D gene is possibly TRBD2 (6 bases). This CDR3 comprises 15 residues. V gave up 2 bases and J gave up 5 bases, with 14 bases separating them. Germline V CDR1 and CDR2: MNHEY, SVGAGI. The CDR3 sequence is CASSYEGGRLDTQYF. The CDR3 region has the DNA TGTGCCAGCAGTTACGAGGGAGGTCGTTTAGATACGCAGTATTTT.

This clonotype has a count of ten or more. The V gene is TRBV7-2, the J gene TRBJ1-2; the match to TRBD1 covers 8 bases. Germline assignment: CDR1 SGHTA and CDR2 FQGNSA. V dropped 5 bases and J dropped 4; count of bases not matched to a gene: 6. The CDR3 is made up of 14 amino acids. CDR3 in DNA: TGTGCCAGCAGCCAATCTACAGGGGGCTATGGCTACACCTTC. Translating gives CASSQSTGGYGYTF.

The table lists this clonotype with a count of one. This may stem from a read error, because a much larger clone lies one nucleotide away. The chain is built from TRBV4-1 and TRBJ2-7; D unresolved. Germline V gives CDR1 MGHRA, CDR2 YSYEKL. The CDR3 is 15 amino acids. The V end was cut by 1 base, the J end by 5 bases, with 15 bases between. CDR3 bases: TGCGCCAGCAGCCAAGCGAGACAACCCTACCACGAGCAGTACTTC. Protein: CASSQARQPYHEQYF.

This rearrangement joins TRBV20-1 to TRBJ2-5; a possible D gene is TRBD1 (5 bases). The V end lost 1 base, the J end lost 5 bases, and 17 bases lay between the germline ends. The length of the CDR3 is 15 residues. Germline V lookup: CDR1 DFQATT, CDR2 SNEGSKA (reference sequence). CDR3 DNA sequence: TGCAGTGCTAGAGGGTCCGGGCAGGGAAGGGAGACCCAGTACTTC. This codes for CSARGSGQGRETQYF.

In its sample, this clonotype was seen a few times. DNA for the CDR3: TGTGCCAGCAGCCAAGTAATCGGCAATAGCAATCAGCCCCAGCATTTT. This translates into CASSQVIGNSNQPQHF. The chain carries TRBV4-2 and TRBJ1-5; D is uncertain. Trimming left V 1 base short and J 0 bases short, with 10 bases between. Germline V gene sequence: CDR1 LGHNA, CDR2 YNFKEQ. The CDR3 is made up of 16 amino acids.

In this sample, this clonotype turned up many times. The gene calls are TRBV5-6 and TRBJ2-1; D call uncertain. The V gene lost 0 bases and the J gene lost 8 bases, with 9 bases spanning the gap. The V gene's germline CDR1 is SGHDT and CDR2 YYEEEE. This CDR3 comprises 13 residues. CDR3 region: CASSLDSRDEQFF. CDR3 DNA sequence: TGTGCCAGCAGCTTGGACAGTCGAGATGAGCAGTTCTTC.

This clonotype has ten or more counts. This rearrangement joins TRBV28 to TRBJ2-1, with 10 bases fitting TRBD1. Germline trimming cut 6 bases from V and 8 bases from J; bases unmatched to any gene: 10. Germline assignment: CDR1 MDHEN and CDR2 SYDVKM. The length of the CDR3 is 15 residues. The CDR3 nucleotides are TGTGCCAGCAGCACGACAGGGGGCGAGAGGGATGAGCAGTTCTTC. Protein: CASSTTGGERDEQFF.

This clonotype has ten or more counts. The chain recombines TRBV28 with TRBJ2-4; a possible D gene is TRBD2 (5 bases). Deletions cut 6 bases from V and 6 bases from J, with 12 bases between. This CDR3 contains 13 residues. Germline V lookup: CDR1 MDHEN, CDR2 SYDVKM. DNA for the CDR3: TGTGCCAGCAGCATCCGGGATCCAAACATTCAGTACTTC. Its translation is CASSIRDPNIQYF.

This clonotype was counted at least ten times. V gene TRBV28 combines with J gene TRBJ2-7; 11 nucleotides agree with TRBD1. The CDR3 loop spans 14 amino acids. Germline V gives CDR1 MDHEN, CDR2 SYDVKM. The trim removed 8 bases at V and 12 bases at J, leaving 15 bases unmatched. DNA for the CDR3: TGTGCCAGCGCTGCCGGGACAGGGGGGTACATGCGGTACTTC. It yields the protein CASAAGTGGYMRYF.

Many counts were recorded for this clonotype. The chain links TRBV12-3 or TRBV12-4 to TRBJ2-5, with D unresolved. V dropped 3 bases and J dropped 4 bases, with 9 bases sitting between them. The CDR3 runs 13 residues. The CDR3 coding sequence is TGTGCCAGCAGTTTGTACGACGGAGAGACCCAGTACTTC. It codes for CASSLYDGETQYF.

In its sample, this clonotype was seen many times. The V and J genes are TRBV7-3 and TRBJ1-1; D gene ambiguous. This CDR3 spans 14 amino acids. V lost 5 bases and J 5 bases, leaving 15 bases between the germline ends. From germline, CDR1 is SGHTA and CDR2 FQGTGA. CDR3 protein: CASSPSARRTEAFF. The CDR3 DNA reads TGTGCCAGCAGCCCCAGCGCGAGGAGAACTGAAGCTTTCTTT. Drawing the rest from reference TRBV7-3 and TRBJ1-1, the complete variable domain is GAGVSQTPSNKVTEKGKYVELRCDPISGHTALYWYRQSLGQGPEFLIYFQGTGAADDSGLPNDRFFAVRPEGSVSTLKIQRTERGDSAVYLCASSPSARRTEAFFGQGTRLTVV.

This clonotype was counted at least ten times. The V and J genes are TRBV5-1 and TRBJ1-2; D is perhaps TRBD1 (6 bases). CDR3 length: 13 residues. Trimming left V 0 bases short and J 4 bases short, with 7 bases between. Germline lookup yields CDR1 SGHRS and CDR2 YFSETQ. The CDR3 DNA follows: TGCGCCAGCAGCTTGGCAGGGGTCTATGGCTACACCTTC. Amino acid sequence: CASSLAGVYGYTF.